The 22 T cell receptor beta chains below all came from one sample that was sequenced in a study of cytomegalovirus exposure and HLA in healthy donors. Vbeta (60) and Jbeta (13) primers were used in the PCR. Clones were sequenced by immunoSEQ multiplex PCR, and TCRdb holds only the in-frame ones, with some missing. The sample yields some 190,000 clones, approximately 73% seen once. Sequenced input: PBMCs. The receptors were gathered from a woman between 25 and 40 years old in good health and CMV-seropositive.

The sample holds a few counts of this clone. The V and J genes are TRBV19 and TRBJ2-1; maybe TRBD2 (6 bases). Germline CDR1 LNHDA, CDR2 SQIVND (reference sequence). V lost 3 bases and J lost 7, with 10 bases in between. The CDR3 length is 13 residues. The CDR3 bases are TGTGCCAGTAGTATGGCGGGGAGGAATGAGCAGTTCTTC. It codes for CASSMAGRNEQFF.

The V call is TRBV28, the J call TRBJ1-3, with 12 bases fitting TRBD1. The V segment lost 6 bases and the J segment 2 bases; nucleotides outside the gene matches: 2. The germline gives CDR1 MDHEN, CDR2 SYDVKM. The CDR3 has 15 residues. The CDR3 DNA reads TGTGCCAGCAGGGGACAGGGGGCGGCTGGAAACACCATATATTTT. Its protein is CASRGQGAAGNTIYF.

The V call is TRBV30, the J call TRBJ1-5; no definite D call. CDR3 length: 15 residues. Between the trimmed V and J ends, which lost 0 bases and 4 bases, there was a span of 13 bases. Looked up from germline, CDR1 is GTSNPN and CDR2 is SVGIG (reference sequence). The CDR3 bases are TGTGCCTGGAGTGTCGGCAGTAGCCTGAATCAGCCCCAGCATTTT. Translated: CAWSVGSSLNQPQHF.

V and J are TRBV6-4 and TRBJ1-1; the D gene is possibly TRBD1 (5 bases). The CDR3 sequence is 14 residues long. V gave up 6 bases and J gave up 5 bases, with 16 bases separating them. In germline, CDR1 is MRHNA, CDR2 SNTAGT. This CDR3 is CASSHRGVGTEAFF. The CDR3 DNA reads as TGTGCCAGCAGCCACCGGGGGGTAGGTACTGAAGCTTTCTTT.

This chain uses TRBV5-4 with TRBJ2-3, with 12 nucleotides matching TRBD2. V dropped 4 bases and J dropped 4; count of bases not matched to a gene: 10. Germline-derived CDR1 and CDR2 are SGHNT and YYREEE (reference sequence). This CDR3 comprises 17 residues. The CDR3 nucleotides read TGTGCCAGCAGCCTCACGACTAGCGGGGGAATATCAGATACGCAGTATTTT. This sequence encodes CASSLTTSGGISDTQYF. Based on the CDR3 plus reference TRBV5-4 and TRBJ2-3, the full variable domain is ETGVTQSPTHLIKTRGQQVTLRCSSQSGHNTVSWYQQALGQGPQFIFQYYREEENGRGNFPPRFSGLQFPNYSSELNVNALELDDSALYLCASSLTTSGGISDTQYFGPGTRLTVL.

CDR3: CASSLEQNGLAGTYEQYF. CDR3 DNA: TGTGCCAGCAGCTTGGAACAAAACGGACTAGCGGGGACCTACGAGCAGTACTTC. The genes are TRBV11-2 and TRBJ2-7; 12 nucleotides match TRBD2. The J segment lost 2 bases and the V segment lost 3 bases, leaving 11 bases of the junction unmatched. Germline CDR1 SGHAT, CDR2 FQNNGV. This CDR3 spans 18 amino acids.

The chain combines TRBV27 with TRBJ2-7; no clear D gene. CDR1 is MNHEY and CDR2 is SMNVEV in the germline V gene (reference sequence). This CDR3 is 13 amino acids long. Trimming removed 5 bases at V and 3 bases at J, with 11 bases between. CDR3 in DNA: TGTGCCAGCAGTGACAAACCAATCTACGAGCAGTACTTC. Amino acid sequence: CASSDKPIYEQYF.

CDR3 nucleotides: TGTGCCAGCAGCCAAGGGGCAGGGGGCGGGACCCAGTACTTC. It is translated as CASSQGAGGGTQYF. The rearrangement uses TRBV9 and TRBJ2-5; 8 nucleotides line up with TRBD1. CDR1 is SGDLS, CDR2 YYNGEE, per germline. Unmatched junction bases numbered 9, after V lost 4 bases and J lost 7 bases. The CDR3 extends over 14 amino acids.

The rearrangement links TRBV9 to TRBJ2-7, with a possible D match to TRBD2 (5 bases). Germline CDR1 reads SGDLS; CDR2 reads YYNGEE. The CDR3 is 13 amino acids. Trimming cost V 3 bases and J 7 bases, with 14 bases left between them. For the CDR3, the DNA is TGTGCCAGCAGCGGCCCGGGATTATTGGAGCAGTACTTC. Translating gives CASSGPGLLEQYF.

The V call is TRBV30, the J call TRBJ2-7; 9 nucleotides line up with TRBD1. The CDR3 runs to 16 residues. V was pared by 3 bases and J by 1 base, with 10 bases of the junction left unmatched. CDR1 GTSNPN and CDR2 SVGIG come from the germline V gene (reference sequence). The CDR3 here is CAWSPIRDRVSYEQYF. The CDR3 region has the DNA TGTGCCTGGAGCCCCATCCGGGACAGGGTATCCTACGAGCAGTACTTC.

The chain links TRBV9 to TRBJ2-4; TRBD1 aligns across 8 bases. The trim removed 3 bases at V and 9 bases at J, leaving 11 bases unmatched. CDR1 is SGDLS and CDR2 is YYNGEE in the germline V gene. The CDR3 loop spans 15 amino acids. In DNA form, the CDR3 reads TGTGCCAGCAGCGCCCCGGACAGGGAAAGGGGCATTCAGTACTTC. It encodes CASSAPDRERGIQYF.

The rearrangement uses TRBV4-1 and TRBJ2-2, with 7 nucleotides matching TRBD1. Per the germline V gene, CDR1 is MGHRA and CDR2 is YSYEKL. V was pared by 4 bases and J by 5 bases, with 4 bases of the junction left unmatched. The CDR3 is 14 residues long. CDR3 DNA sequence: TGCGCCAGCAGCCGGACAGGTCGGACCGGGGAGCTGTTTTTT. This translates into CASSRTGRTGELFF.

This clone has only a few counts. The chain employs TRBV6-1 and TRBJ2-4; D perhaps matches TRBD1 (5 bases). The CDR3 sequence is 13 residues long. V was cut by 3 bases and J by 7 bases, with 10 bases left in between. Germline values: CDR1 MNHNS, CDR2 SASEGT. Written as DNA, the CDR3 is TGTGCCAGCAGTGAGGGGCAGAGGAACATTCAGTACTTC. This gives the protein CASSEGQRNIQYF.

The V call is TRBV28, the J call TRBJ1-3; 8 bases map to TRBD1. The V gene end was trimmed by 6 bases and the J gene end by 3 bases; junction bases not matched to a gene: 7. CDR1 MDHEN and CDR2 SYDVKM come from the germline V gene. The CDR3 is 15 amino acids. The CDR3: CASRLTGVGGNTIYF. Written as DNA, the CDR3 is TGTGCCAGCAGGTTGACAGGGGTAGGTGGAAACACCATATATTTT.

The CDR3 region is CASSLAPRGGTDTQYF. The CDR3 coding sequence is TGTGCCAGCAGCTTAGCGCCCCGGGGGGGCACAGATACGCAGTATTTT. This sequence joins TRBV7-6 and TRBJ2-3, with 7 bases matching TRBD2. CDR3 length: 16 amino acids. Germline CDR1 reads SGHVS; CDR2 reads FNYEAQ. V was pared by 0 bases and J by 1 base, with 4 bases of the junction left unmatched.

The chain is built from TRBV2 and TRBJ2-3; D is unresolved. Per germline, CDR1 SNHLY and CDR2 FYNNEI. The CDR3 is 14 amino acids. The V end lost 4 bases, the J end lost 0 bases, and 8 bases lay between the germline ends. CDR3 protein: CASSGGLSTDTQYF. As DNA, the CDR3 is TGTGCCAGCAGTGGAGGTCTGAGCACAGATACGCAGTATTTT.

The rearrangement uses TRBV5-4 and TRBJ1-2, with D possibly being TRBD1 (6 bases). Germline V gene data show CDR1 as SGHNT and CDR2 as YYREEE (reference sequence). There are 12 residues in the CDR3. The V end lost 4 bases, the J end lost 6 bases, and 10 bases lay between the germline ends. The chain's CDR3 is CASSTSGDGYTF. CDR3 coding DNA: TGTGCCAGCAGCACCTCAGGGGATGGCTACACCTTC.

There are a few counts of this clone. The gene calls are TRBV5-1 and TRBJ2-5; D possibly corresponds to TRBD2 (5 bases). CDR1 SGHRS and CDR2 YFSETQ come from the germline V gene. The CDR3 length is 14 residues. V dropped 0 bases and J dropped 7 bases, with 13 bases sitting between them. CDR3 DNA: TGCGCCAGCAGCTTGGAGACCAGTGCGGGGACCCAGTACTTC. It yields the protein CASSLETSAGTQYF. The whole variable domain, remainder taken from reference TRBV5-1 and TRBJ2-5, is KAGVTQTPRYLIKTRGQQVTLSCSPISGHRSVSWYQQTPGQGLQFLFEYFSETQRNKGNFPGRFSGRQFSNSRSEMNVSTLELGDSALYLCASSLETSAGTQYFGPGTRLLVL.

The rearrangement links TRBV30 to TRBJ1-5, with D perhaps TRBD1 (5 bases). V lost 2 bases, J lost 2 bases, and 10 bases lay in between. The CDR3 spans 14 residues. The germline V gene encodes CDR1 GTSNPN and CDR2 SVGIG (reference sequence). Here the CDR3 DNA reads TGTGCCTGGAGTCCCTTAGGGGGCAATCAGCCCCAGCATTTT. This codes for CAWSPLGGNQPQHF.

The chain couples TRBV25-1 to TRBJ2-4; possibly TRBD1 for D (6 bases). CDR3 size: 18 residues. Germline CDR1 reads MGHDK; CDR2 reads SYGVNS. The germline V and J ends were trimmed by 0 bases and 2 bases, with 17 bases remaining between them. CDR3 region: CASSEYKAPGTSKNIQYF. In DNA form, the CDR3 reads TGTGCCAGCAGTGAATATAAGGCTCCCGGGACATCCAAAAACATTCAGTACTTC.

This sequence joins TRBV28 and TRBJ2-3; TRBD2 matches 7 bases. Germline V gene data show CDR1 as MDHEN and CDR2 as SYDVKM. This CDR3 spans 17 amino acids. V shed 5 bases, J shed 5 bases, and the junction held 16 bases outside the gene matches. CDR3 bases: TGTGCCAGCAGTCCACAAACCCAGCGGGGTCCTCAAGATACGCAGTATTTT. Protein: CASSPQTQRGPQDTQYF.

The chain employs TRBV14 and TRBJ2-7, with D uncertain. V lost 4 bases, J lost 5 bases, and 21 bases lay in between. The CDR3 contains 16 residues. Germline CDR1 and CDR2: SGHDN and FVKESK. CDR3 region: CASSLTSGSQGDEQYF. Written as DNA, the CDR3 is TGTGCCAGCAGCCTAACCTCCGGGTCCCAAGGCGACGAGCAGTACTTC.